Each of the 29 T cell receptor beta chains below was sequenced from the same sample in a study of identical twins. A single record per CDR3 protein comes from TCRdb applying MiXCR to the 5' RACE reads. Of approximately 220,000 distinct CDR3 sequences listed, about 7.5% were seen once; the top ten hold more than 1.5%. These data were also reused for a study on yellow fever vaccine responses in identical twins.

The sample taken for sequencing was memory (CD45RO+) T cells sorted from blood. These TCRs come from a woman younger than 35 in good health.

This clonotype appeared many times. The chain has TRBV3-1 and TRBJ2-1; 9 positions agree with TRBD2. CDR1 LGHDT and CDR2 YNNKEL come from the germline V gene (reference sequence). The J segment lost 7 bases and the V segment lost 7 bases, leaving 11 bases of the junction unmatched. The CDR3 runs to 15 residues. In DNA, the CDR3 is TGTGCCAGCACCCATGCGGGGGGGCCGGGGAATGAGCAGTTCTTC. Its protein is CASTHAGGPGNEQFF.

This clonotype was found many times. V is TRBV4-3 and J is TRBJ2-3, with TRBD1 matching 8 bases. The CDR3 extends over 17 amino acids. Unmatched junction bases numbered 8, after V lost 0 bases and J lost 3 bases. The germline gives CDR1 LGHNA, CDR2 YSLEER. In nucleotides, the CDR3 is TGCGCCAGCAGCCAAGATCGGACAGGGAAGGGAACAGATACGCAGTATTTT. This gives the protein CASSQDRTGKGTDTQYF.

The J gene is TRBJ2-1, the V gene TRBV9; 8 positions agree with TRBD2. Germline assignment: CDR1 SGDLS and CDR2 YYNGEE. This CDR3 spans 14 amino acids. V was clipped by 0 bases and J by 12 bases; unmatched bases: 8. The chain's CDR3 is CASSVEGGGTRQFF. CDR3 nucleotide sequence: TGTGCCAGCAGCGTAGAGGGCGGGGGGACCCGGCAGTTCTTC.

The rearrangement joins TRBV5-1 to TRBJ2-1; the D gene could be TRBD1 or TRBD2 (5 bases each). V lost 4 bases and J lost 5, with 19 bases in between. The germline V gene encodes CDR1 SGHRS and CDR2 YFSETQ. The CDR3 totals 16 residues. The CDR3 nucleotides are TGCGCCAGCAGCCCAAGTGGGGGAACCCAAAACAATGAGCAGTTCTTC. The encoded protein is CASSPSGGTQNNEQFF.

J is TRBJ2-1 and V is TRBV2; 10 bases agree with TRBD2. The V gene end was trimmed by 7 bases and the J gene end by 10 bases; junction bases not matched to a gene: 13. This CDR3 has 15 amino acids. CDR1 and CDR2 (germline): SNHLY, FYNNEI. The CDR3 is CASMELAGPGGEQFF. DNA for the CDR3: TGTGCCAGCATGGAACTAGCGGGGCCGGGGGGGGAGCAGTTCTTC.

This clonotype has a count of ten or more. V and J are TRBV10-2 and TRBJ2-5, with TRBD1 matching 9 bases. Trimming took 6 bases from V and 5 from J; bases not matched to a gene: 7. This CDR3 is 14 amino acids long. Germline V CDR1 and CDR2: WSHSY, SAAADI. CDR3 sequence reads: CASRDRGRGETQYF. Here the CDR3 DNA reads TGCGCCAGCAGGGACAGGGGAAGGGGTGAGACCCAGTACTTC.

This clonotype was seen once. CDR3 sequence (DNA): TGTGCCAGCAGCAGAGGGACAGGGGTCTCTGGAAACACCATATATTTT. Its translation is CASSRGTGVSGNTIYF. The chain joins TRBV21-1 to TRBJ1-3; the table assigns TRBD1, which was not confirmed against the DNA. TRBV21-1 is described as a pseudogene. The CDR3 loop spans 16 amino acids.

The CDR3 here is CATSDPGTGEIDTQYF. The CDR3 nucleotides are TGTGCCACCAGTGACCCAGGGACAGGGGAGATAGATACGCAGTATTTT. This chain uses TRBV24-1 with TRBJ2-3; 10 bases fit TRBD1. Per the germline V gene, CDR1 is KGHDR and CDR2 is SFDVKD. The V and J ends lost 4 bases and 5 bases, in that order; junction bases with no gene match: 8. The CDR3 extends over 16 amino acids.

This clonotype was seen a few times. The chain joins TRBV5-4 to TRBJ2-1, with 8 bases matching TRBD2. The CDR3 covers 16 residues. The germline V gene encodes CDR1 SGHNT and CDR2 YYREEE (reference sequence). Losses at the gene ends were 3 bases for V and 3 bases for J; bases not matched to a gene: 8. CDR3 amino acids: CASSSAGTRVYNEQFF. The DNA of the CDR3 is TGTGCCAGCAGCTCGGCCGGGACTAGGGTCTACAATGAGCAGTTCTTC.

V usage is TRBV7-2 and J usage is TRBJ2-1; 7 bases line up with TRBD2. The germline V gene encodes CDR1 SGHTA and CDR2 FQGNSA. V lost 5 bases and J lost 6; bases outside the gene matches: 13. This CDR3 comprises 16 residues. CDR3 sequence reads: CASSRIGFGGSNEQFF. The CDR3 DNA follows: TGTGCCAGCAGCCGCATAGGGTTCGGGGGGAGCAATGAGCAGTTCTTC.

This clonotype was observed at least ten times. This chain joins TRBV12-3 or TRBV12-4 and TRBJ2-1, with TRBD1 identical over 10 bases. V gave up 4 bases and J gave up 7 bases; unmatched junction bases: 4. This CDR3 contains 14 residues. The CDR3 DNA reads TGTGCCAGCAGTTCTCGACAGGGGGCGAATGAGCAGTTCTTC. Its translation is CASSSRQGANEQFF.

The CDR3 reads CASGLGDGADTQYF. The CDR3 bases are TGTGCTAGTGGACTTGGGGATGGGGCAGATACGCAGTATTTT. The gene calls are TRBV12-5 and TRBJ2-3; D uncertain. Trimming shortened V by 6 bases and J by 4 bases, and 14 bases separated the two germline ends. The CDR3 is 14 amino acids. CDR1 and CDR2 (germline): LGHNT, FRNRAP. Based on the CDR3 plus reference TRBV12-5 and TRBJ2-3, the full variable domain is DARVTQTPRHKVTEMGQEVTMRCQPILGHNTVFWYRQTMMQGLELLAYFRNRAPLDDSGMPKDRFSAEMPDATLATLKIQPSEPRDSAVYFCASGLGDGADTQYFGPGTRLTVL.

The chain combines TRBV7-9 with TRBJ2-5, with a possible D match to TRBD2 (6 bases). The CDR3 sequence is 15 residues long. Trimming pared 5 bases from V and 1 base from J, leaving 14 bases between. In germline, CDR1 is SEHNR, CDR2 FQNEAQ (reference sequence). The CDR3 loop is CASSPAGSGQETQYF. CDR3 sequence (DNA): TGTGCCAGCAGCCCGGCGGGGAGTGGCCAAGAGACCCAGTACTTC.

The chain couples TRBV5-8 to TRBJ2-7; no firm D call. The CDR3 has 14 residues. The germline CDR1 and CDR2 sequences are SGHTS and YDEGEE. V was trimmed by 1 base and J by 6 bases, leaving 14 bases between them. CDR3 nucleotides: TGTGCCAGCAGCTTGATTCGGCAGGTGGGCGAGCAGTACTTC. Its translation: CASSLIRQVGEQYF.

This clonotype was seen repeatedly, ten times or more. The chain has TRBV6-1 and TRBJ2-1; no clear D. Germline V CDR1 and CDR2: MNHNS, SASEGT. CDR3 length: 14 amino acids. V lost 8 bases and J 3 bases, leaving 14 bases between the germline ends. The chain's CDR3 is CASRRAQSYNEQFF. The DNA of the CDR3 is TGTGCCAGCCGTCGGGCCCAGAGCTACAATGAGCAGTTCTTC.

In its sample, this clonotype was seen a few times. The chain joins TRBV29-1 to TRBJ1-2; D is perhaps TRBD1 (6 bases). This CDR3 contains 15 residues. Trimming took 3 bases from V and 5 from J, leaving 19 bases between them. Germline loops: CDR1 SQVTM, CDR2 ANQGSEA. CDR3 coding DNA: TGCAGCGTTGACCCCCAGGGGTCAGGTTCTTATGGCTACACCTTC. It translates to CSVDPQGSGSYGYTF. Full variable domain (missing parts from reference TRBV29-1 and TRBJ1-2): SAVISQKPSRDICQRGTSLTIQCQVDSQVTMMFWYRQQPGQSLTLIATANQGSEATYESGFVIDKFPISRPNLTFSTLTVSNMSPEDSSIYLCSVDPQGSGSYGYTFGSGTRLTVV.

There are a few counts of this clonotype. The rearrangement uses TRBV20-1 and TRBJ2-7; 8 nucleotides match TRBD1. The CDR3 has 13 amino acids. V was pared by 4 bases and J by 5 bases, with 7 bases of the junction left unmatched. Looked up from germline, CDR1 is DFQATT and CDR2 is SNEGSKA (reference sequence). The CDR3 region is CSAIGQGGDEQYF. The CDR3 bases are TGCAGTGCTATAGGACAGGGAGGAGACGAGCAGTACTTC.

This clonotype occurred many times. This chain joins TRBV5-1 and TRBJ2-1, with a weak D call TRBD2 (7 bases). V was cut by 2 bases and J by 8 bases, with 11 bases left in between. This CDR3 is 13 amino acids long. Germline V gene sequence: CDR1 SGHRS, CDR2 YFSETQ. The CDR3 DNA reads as TGCGCCAGCAGCTTCGGGGGGCGGGATGAGCAGTTCTTC. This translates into CASSFGGRDEQFF.

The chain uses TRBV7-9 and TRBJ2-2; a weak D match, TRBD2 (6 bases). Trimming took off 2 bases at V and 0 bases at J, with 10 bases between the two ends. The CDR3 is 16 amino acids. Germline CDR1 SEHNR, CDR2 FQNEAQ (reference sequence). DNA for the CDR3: TGTGCCAGCAGCTTATTTCGCGGGGCGAACACCGGGGAGCTGTTTTTT. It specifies CASSLFRGANTGELFF. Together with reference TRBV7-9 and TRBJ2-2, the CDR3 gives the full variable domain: DTGVSQNPRHKITKRGQNVTFRCDPISEHNRLYWYRQTLGQGPEFLTYFQNEAQLEKSRLLSDRFSAERPKGSFSTLEIQRTEQGDSAMYLCASSLFRGANTGELFFGEGSRLTVL.

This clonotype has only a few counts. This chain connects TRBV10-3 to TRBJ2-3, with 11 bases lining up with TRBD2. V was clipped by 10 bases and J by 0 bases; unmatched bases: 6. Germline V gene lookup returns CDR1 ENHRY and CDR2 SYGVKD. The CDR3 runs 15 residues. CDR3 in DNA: TGTGCCAGCTCGACTAGCGGGGACAGCACAGATACGCAGTATTTT. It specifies CASSTSGDSTDTQYF.

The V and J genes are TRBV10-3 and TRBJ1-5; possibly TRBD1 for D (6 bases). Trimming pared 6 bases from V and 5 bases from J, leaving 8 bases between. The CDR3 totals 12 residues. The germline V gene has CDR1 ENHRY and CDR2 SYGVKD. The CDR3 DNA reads TGTGCCATCAGGGACAGCGATCAGCCCCAGCATTTT. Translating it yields CAIRDSDQPQHF.

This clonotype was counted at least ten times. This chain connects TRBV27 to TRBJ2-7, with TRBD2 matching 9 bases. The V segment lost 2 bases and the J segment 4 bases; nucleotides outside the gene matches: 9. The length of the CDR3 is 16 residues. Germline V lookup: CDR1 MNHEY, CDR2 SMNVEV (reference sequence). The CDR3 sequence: CASSLTVASGIYEQYF. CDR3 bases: TGTGCCAGCAGTTTAACAGTGGCTAGCGGGATTTACGAGCAGTACTTC.

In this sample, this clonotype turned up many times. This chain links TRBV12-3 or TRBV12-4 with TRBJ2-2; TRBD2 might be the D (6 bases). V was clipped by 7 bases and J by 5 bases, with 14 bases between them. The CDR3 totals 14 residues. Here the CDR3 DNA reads TGTGCCAGCACCCTCGGGGGTCGGACCGGGGAGCTGTTTTTT. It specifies CASTLGGRTGELFF.

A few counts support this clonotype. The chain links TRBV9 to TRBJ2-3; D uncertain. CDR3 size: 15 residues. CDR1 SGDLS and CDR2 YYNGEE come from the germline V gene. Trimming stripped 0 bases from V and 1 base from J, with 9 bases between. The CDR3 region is CASSVVPSGTDTQYF. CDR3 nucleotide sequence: TGTGCCAGCAGCGTAGTACCTAGTGGCACAGATACGCAGTATTTT.

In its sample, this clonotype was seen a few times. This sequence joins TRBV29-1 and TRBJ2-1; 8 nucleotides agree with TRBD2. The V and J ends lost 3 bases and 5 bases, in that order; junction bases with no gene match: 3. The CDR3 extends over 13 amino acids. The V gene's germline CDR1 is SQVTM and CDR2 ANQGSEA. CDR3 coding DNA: TGCAGCGTTGATAGCGGGACGAACAATGAGCAGTTCTTC. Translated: CSVDSGTNNEQFF.

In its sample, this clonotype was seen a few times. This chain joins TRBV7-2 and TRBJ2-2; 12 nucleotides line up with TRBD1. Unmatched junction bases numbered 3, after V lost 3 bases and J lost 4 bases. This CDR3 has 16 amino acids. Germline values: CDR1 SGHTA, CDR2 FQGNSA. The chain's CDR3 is CASSFPGQGATGELFF. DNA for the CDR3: TGTGCCAGCAGCTTCCCGGGACAGGGGGCCACCGGGGAGCTGTTTTTT. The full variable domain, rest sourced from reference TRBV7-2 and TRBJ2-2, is GAGVSQSPSNKVTEKGKDVELRCDPISGHTALYWYRQSLGQGLEFLIYFQGNSAPDKSGLPSDRFSAERTGGSVSTLTIQRTQQEDSAVYLCASSFPGQGATGELFFGEGSRLTVL.

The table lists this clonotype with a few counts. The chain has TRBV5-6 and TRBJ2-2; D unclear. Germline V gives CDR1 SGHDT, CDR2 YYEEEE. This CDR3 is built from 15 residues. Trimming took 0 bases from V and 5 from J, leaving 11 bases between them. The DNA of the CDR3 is TGTGCCAGCAGCTTGGCCGCAGCGCAAACCGGGGAGCTGTTTTTT. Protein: CASSLAAAQTGELFF.

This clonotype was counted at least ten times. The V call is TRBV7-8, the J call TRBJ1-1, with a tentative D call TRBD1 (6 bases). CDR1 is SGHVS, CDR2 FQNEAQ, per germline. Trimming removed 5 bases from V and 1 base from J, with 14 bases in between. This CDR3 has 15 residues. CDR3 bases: TGTGCCAGCAGCGCCTCACAGGGACCGAACACTGAAGCTTTCTTT. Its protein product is CASSASQGPNTEAFF.

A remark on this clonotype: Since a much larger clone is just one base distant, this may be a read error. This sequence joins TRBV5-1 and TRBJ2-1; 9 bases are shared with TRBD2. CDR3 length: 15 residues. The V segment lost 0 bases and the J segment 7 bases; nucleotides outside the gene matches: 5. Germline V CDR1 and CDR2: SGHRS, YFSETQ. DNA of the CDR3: TGCGCCAGCAGCTTGGCTAGCGGGACCGGAAATGAGCAGTTCTTC. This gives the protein CASSLASGTGNEQFF.